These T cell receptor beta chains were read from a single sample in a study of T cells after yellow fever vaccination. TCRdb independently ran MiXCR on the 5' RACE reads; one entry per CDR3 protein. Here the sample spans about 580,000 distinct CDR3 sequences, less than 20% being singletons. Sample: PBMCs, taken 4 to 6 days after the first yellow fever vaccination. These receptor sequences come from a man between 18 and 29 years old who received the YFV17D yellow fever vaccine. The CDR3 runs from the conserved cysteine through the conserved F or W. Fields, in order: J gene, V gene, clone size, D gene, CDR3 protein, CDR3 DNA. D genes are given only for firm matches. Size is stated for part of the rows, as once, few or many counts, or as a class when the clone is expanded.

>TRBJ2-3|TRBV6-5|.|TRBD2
CASSYWGTSRTDTQYF
TGTGCCAGCAGTTACTGGGGGACTAGCCGCACAGATACGCAGTATTTT
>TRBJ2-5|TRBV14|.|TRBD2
CASSASGGTGTQYF
TGTGCCAGCAGCGCTAGCGGGGGAACTGGGACCCAGTACTTC
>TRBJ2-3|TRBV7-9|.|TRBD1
CASSLGTGPEDF
TGTGCCAGCAGCTTAGGGACAGGCCCGGAAGATTTT
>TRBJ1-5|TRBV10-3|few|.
CAISSQGVQPQHF
TGTGCCATCAGTAGCCAGGGAGTTCAGCCCCAGCATTTT
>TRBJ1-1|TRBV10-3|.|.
CAISEQENTEAFF
TGTGCCATCAGCGAGCAGGAGAACACTGAAGCTTTCTTT
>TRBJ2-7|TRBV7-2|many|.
CASSLAAYEQYF
TGTGCCAGCAGCTTGGCGGCCTACGAGCAGTACTTC
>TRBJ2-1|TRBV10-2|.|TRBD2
CASSGSGTSGGGTNEQFF
TGCGCCAGCAGTGGGTCAGGGACTAGCGGGGGGGGGACCAATGAGCAGTTCTTC
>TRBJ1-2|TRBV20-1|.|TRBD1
CSASSTGGAFGGYTF
TGCAGTGCTAGTTCTACAGGGGGCGCGTTCGGTGGCTACACCTTC
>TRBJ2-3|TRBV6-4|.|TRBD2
CASSDSSVAGGIDTQYF
TGTGCCAGCAGTGACTCGAGTGTTGCGGGGGGTATCGATACGCAGTATTTT
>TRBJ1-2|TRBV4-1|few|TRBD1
CASSPLKDRSNYGYTF
TGCGCCAGCAGCCCCCTAAAGGACAGGTCTAACTATGGCTACACCTTC
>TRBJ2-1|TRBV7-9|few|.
CASTRAISYNEQFF
TGTGCCAGCACCAGGGCCATCTCCTACAATGAGCAGTTCTTC
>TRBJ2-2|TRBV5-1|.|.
CASSLAFWRPVTGELFF
TGCGCCAGCAGCTTGGCCTTTTGGCGGCCTGTAACCGGGGAGCTGTTTTTT
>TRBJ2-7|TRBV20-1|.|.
CSAWTETYEQYF
TGCAGTGCCTGGACGGAAACCTACGAGCAGTACTTC
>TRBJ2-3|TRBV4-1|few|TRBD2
CASSAALAPEDTQYF
TGCGCCAGCAGCGCTGCACTAGCGCCCGAGGATACGCAGTATTTT
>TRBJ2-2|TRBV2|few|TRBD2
CATKAGTSGGLELFF
TGTGCCACCAAAGCCGGGACTAGCGGGGGTTTGGAGCTGTTTTTT
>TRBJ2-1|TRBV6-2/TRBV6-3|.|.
CASMRFRGASNEQFF
TGTGCCAGCATGAGGTTCCGGGGGGCGTCCAATGAGCAGTTCTTC
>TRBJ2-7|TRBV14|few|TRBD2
CASSQGVRGVQYF
TGTGCCAGCAGCCAAGGAGTTCGGGGGGTGCAGTACTTC
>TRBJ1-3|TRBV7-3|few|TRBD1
CASSSGDRGGGNTIYF
TGTGCCAGCAGCTCGGGCGACAGGGGAGGTGGAAACACCATATATTTT
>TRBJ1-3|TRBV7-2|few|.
CASSLVRGGNTIYF
TGTGCCAGCAGCTTAGTGAGAGGGGGAAACACCATATATTTT
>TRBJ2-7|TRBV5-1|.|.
CASSYELYEQYF
TGCGCCAGCAGCTACGAACTCTACGAGCAGTACTTC
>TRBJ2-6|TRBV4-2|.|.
CASSQDWVPGANVLTF
TGTGCCAGCAGCCAAGATTGGGTGCCTGGGGCCAACGTCCTGACTTTC
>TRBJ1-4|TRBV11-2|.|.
CASSLSGRSNEKLFF
TGTGCCAGCAGCTTATCGGGCAGGAGTAATGAAAAACTGTTTTTT
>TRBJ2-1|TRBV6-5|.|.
CASSYSGRGIEQFF
TGTGCCAGCAGTTACTCCGGACGGGGGATTGAGCAGTTCTTC
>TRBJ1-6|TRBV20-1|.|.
CSARTLEYEPLHF
TGCAGTGCTAGAACTCTGGAGTATGAGCCCCTCCACTTT
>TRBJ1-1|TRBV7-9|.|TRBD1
CASSATGGYGNTEAFF
TGTGCCAGCAGCGCAACAGGGGGCTATGGGAACACTGAAGCTTTCTTT
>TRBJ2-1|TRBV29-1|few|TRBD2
CSVGLAGSEQFF
TGCAGCGTTGGACTAGCGGGGAGTGAGCAGTTCTTC
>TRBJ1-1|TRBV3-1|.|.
CASSQTDEVAEAFF
TGTGCCAGCAGCCAAACGGACGAGGTCGCTGAAGCTTTCTTT
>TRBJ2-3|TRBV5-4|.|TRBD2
CASSLKAGGSTDTQYF
TGTGCCAGCAGCTTGAAGGCGGGGGGCTCCACAGATACGCAGTATTTT